The next 10 T cell receptor beta chains were all read from a single sample in a study of spatial heterogeneity in lung cancer. Study-level points and caveats: Tumors with more nonsynonymous mutations had more expanded intratumoral alpha and beta TCRs.

This sample's time point: sample taken at primary tumor resection. These receptors have no identified antigens. MiXCR, applied by TCRdb to the 5' RACE reads, yields one record per CDR3 protein. The sample includes around 13,000 distinct CDR3 sequences, about 4% seen only once; the top ten take under 10%. The sequenced sample was lung tumor tissue, obtained at surgery. Every receptor here comes from a male donor with early-stage non-small cell lung cancer.

In this sample, this clonotype turned up many times. This sequence joins TRBV6-5 and TRBJ2-3; 8 bases align to TRBD1. CDR3 length: 15 residues. V lost 6 bases and J lost 1; bases outside the gene matches: 6. Per the germline V gene, CDR1 is MNHEY and CDR2 is SVGAGI. The CDR3 region is CASRGGQEGTDTQYF. The CDR3 DNA reads as TGTGCCAGCAGGGGGGGACAGGAGGGCACAGATACGCAGTATTTT.

This clonotype was observed at least ten times. CDR3 DNA: TGTGCCTGGAGTGTAGGGGGTAGCGGGGATGGAGATACGCAGTATTTT. This encodes CAWSVGGSGDGDTQYF. This rearrangement joins TRBV30 to TRBJ2-3; 8 bases map to TRBD2. Germline CDR1 and CDR2: GTSNPN and SVGIG (reference sequence). The CDR3 loop spans 16 amino acids. Germline trimming cut 0 bases from V and 5 bases from J; bases unmatched to any gene: 10. The complete variable domain, with remaining parts taken from reference TRBV30 and TRBJ2-3, reads SQTIHQWPATLVQPVGSPLSLECTVEGTSNPNLYWYRQAAGRGLQLLFYSVGIGQISSEVPQNLSASRPQDRQFILSSKKLLLSDSGFYLCAWSVGGSGDGDTQYFGPGTRLTVL.

This clonotype was detected many times. The chain links TRBV4-2 to TRBJ1-1; no reliable D call. V lost 7 bases to trimming and J lost 7 bases, with 10 bases between them. The germline V gene has CDR1 LGHNA and CDR2 YNFKEQ. The CDR3 covers 11 residues. The CDR3 sequence: CASKQADEAFF. CDR3 bases: TGTGCCAGCAAGCAGGCAGATGAAGCTTTCTTT.

Many counts were recorded for this clonotype. This chain joins TRBV20-1 and TRBJ2-1, with D tentatively TRBD2 (5 bases). Trimming removed 6 bases at V and 0 bases at J, with 12 bases between. CDR1 is DFQATT and CDR2 is SNEGSKA in the germline V gene (reference sequence). This CDR3 region has 14 residues. The CDR3 sequence is CSAEGRSSYNEQFF. In DNA, the CDR3 is TGCAGTGCAGAGGGCAGGAGCTCCTACAATGAGCAGTTCTTC.

The chain joins TRBV6-5 to TRBJ1-4; 8 positions agree with TRBD1. Germline V gene lookup returns CDR1 MNHEY and CDR2 SVGAGI. The CDR3 extends over 17 amino acids. Trimming removed 0 bases from V and 7 bases from J; junction bases left unmatched: 10. CDR3 residues: CASSYSTGDGGGEKLFF. In nucleotides, the CDR3 is TGTGCCAGCAGTTACTCGACAGGGGACGGGGGCGGTGAAAAACTGTTTTTT.

This clonotype was observed a handful of times. The V gene is TRBV7-6, the J gene TRBJ1-1, with 9 bases that match TRBD1. V lost 5 bases and J lost 5; bases outside the gene matches: 9. CDR1 and CDR2 (germline): SGHVS, FNYEAQ. The CDR3 length is 15 residues. This CDR3 is CASSPQQGARTEAFF. Here the CDR3 DNA reads TGTGCCAGCAGCCCACAACAGGGGGCGAGGACTGAAGCTTTCTTT.

This clonotype has a count of ten or more. The rearrangement uses TRBV18 and TRBJ2-7; possibly TRBD2 for D (5 bases). Deletions cut 3 bases from V and 6 bases from J, with 12 bases between. The CDR3 has 13 amino acids. Germline CDR1 reads KGHSH; CDR2 reads LQKENI. The CDR3 reads CASSPGSAGEQYF. CDR3 coding DNA: TGTGCCAGCTCACCTGGGAGCGCGGGCGAGCAGTACTTC.

This clonotype was counted many times. The chain employs TRBV7-2 and TRBJ2-7, with a weak D call TRBD2 (5 bases). Germline V lookup: CDR1 SGHTA, CDR2 FQGNSA. With 0 bases removed from V and 0 bases from J, the gap between germline ends came to 6 bases. This CDR3 has 14 residues. CDR3 sequence: CASSLAGSSYEQYF. DNA for the CDR3: TGTGCCAGCAGCTTAGCGGGGAGCTCCTACGAGCAGTACTTC.

To note about this clonotype: Possible read error: a much larger clone is one base away. The genes are TRBV19 and TRBJ2-2; D gene unclear. V was pared by 4 bases and J by 4 bases, with 7 bases between. The CDR3 extends over 13 amino acids. Germline V gene sequence: CDR1 LNHDA, CDR2 SQIVND (reference sequence). This CDR3 is CASSKRATGELFF. The CDR3 DNA is TGTGCCAGTAGTAAGAGAGCCACCGGGGAGCTGTTTTTT.

This clonotype was picked up a small number of times. V usage is TRBV7-6 and J usage is TRBJ2-4; unclear D gene. The CDR3 length is 13 residues. Germline loops: CDR1 SGHVS, CDR2 FNYEAQ. V shed 5 bases and J shed 8 bases, with 13 bases lying between them. The CDR3 DNA is TGTGCCAGCAGCATAACCAGGAAAGACATTCAGTACTTC. It translates to CASSITRKDIQYF.